The next 28 T cell receptor beta chains were all read from a single sample in a study of early T cells in non-severe SARS-CoV-2 infection. TCRdb reprocessed the 5' RACE reads via MiXCR and lists one record per CDR3 protein. Of 75,000 to 100,000 distinct CDR3 sequences listed, roughly 14% are singletons. Sequences were obtained from whole blood. All receptors derive from an adult who was a healthcare worker with PCR-confirmed SARS-CoV-2 infection or an uninfected control (not recorded which).

The rearrangement links TRBV6-5 to TRBJ2-7; 9 bases agree with TRBD1. The V segment lost 7 bases and the J segment 9 bases; nucleotides outside the gene matches: 19. The CDR3 covers 16 residues. Germline CDR1 and CDR2: MNHEY and SVGAGI. The CDR3 is CASTHLSRDRVFGQYV. The CDR3 nucleotides read TGTGCCAGCACTCACCTATCCCGGGACAGGGTTTTCGGGCAGTACGTC.

The chain uses TRBV11-2 and TRBJ2-1; D is ambiguous. Trimming cost V 4 bases and J 2 bases, with 15 bases left between them. The CDR3 contains 16 residues. Germline V lookup: CDR1 SGHAT, CDR2 FQNNGV. CDR3: CASSSQPGTPYNEQFF. CDR3 nucleotide sequence: TGTGCCAGCAGCTCCCAACCCGGTACACCCTACAATGAGCAGTTCTTC.

This clonotype was observed a handful of times. The chain is built from TRBV10-3 and TRBJ2-3; maybe TRBD2 (6 bases). V lost 10 bases and J lost 1, with 12 bases in between. The length of the CDR3 is 13 residues. CDR1 is ENHRY, CDR2 SYGVKD, per germline. The CDR3 loop reads CATGSGGTDTQYF. The CDR3 coding sequence is TGTGCCACGGGTTCGGGAGGCACAGATACGCAGTATTTT.

This clonotype was counted between two and nine times. The chain carries TRBV2 and TRBJ2-4; D remains ambiguous. The CDR3 consists of 18 residues. CDR1 is SNHLY and CDR2 is FYNNEI in the germline V gene. Trimming took 3 bases from V and 0 from J, leaving 18 bases between them. The DNA for the CDR3 is TGTGCCAGCAGTGATAGTCGGGTAGGGTTGCTAGCCAAAAACATTCAGTACTTC. It translates to CASSDSRVGLLAKNIQYF.

This clonotype was seen a few times. The V call is TRBV12-3 or TRBV12-4, the J call TRBJ1-2, with 8 bases matching TRBD1. Trimming at V came to 6 bases and at J to 4 bases, leaving 4 bases not matched to a gene. This CDR3 spans 13 amino acids. In DNA form, the CDR3 reads TGTGCCAGCAGAACTGGACAGGGCTATGGCTACACCTTC. The encoded protein is CASRTGQGYGYTF.

There are a few counts of this clonotype. The CDR3 here is CASSVEGQGTDTQYF. The CDR3 bases are TGTGCCAGCAGCGTCGAGGGACAGGGCACAGATACGCAGTATTTT. V is TRBV11-2 and J is TRBJ2-3; 8 bases line up with TRBD1. V lost 5 bases to trimming and J lost 1 base; unmatched junction nucleotides: 5. The CDR3 spans 15 residues. The germline CDR1 and CDR2 sequences are SGHAT and FQNNGV.

The V and J genes are TRBV12-3 or TRBV12-4 and TRBJ2-1; no clear D. V was pared by 5 bases and J by 0 bases, with 8 bases between. This CDR3 region has 14 residues. The CDR3 coding sequence is TGTGCCAGCAGTCCATGGCGCTCCTACAATGAGCAGTTCTTC. Translation gives CASSPWRSYNEQFF.

Many counts were recorded for this clonotype. This chain uses TRBV6-6 with TRBJ2-5, with 7 nucleotides matching TRBD1. This CDR3 contains 15 residues. The J segment lost 1 base and the V segment lost 5 bases, leaving 7 bases of the junction unmatched. CDR1 is MNHNY and CDR2 is SVGAGI in the germline V gene (reference sequence). The CDR3: CASSTTRDSQETQYF. The CDR3 DNA reads TGTGCCAGCAGTACCACCCGGGACAGCCAAGAGACCCAGTACTTC.

In its sample, this clonotype was seen a few times. The chain links TRBV2 to TRBJ2-2; D unclear. CDR1 and CDR2 (germline): SNHLY, FYNNEI. Trimming shortened V by 5 bases and J by 6 bases, and 7 bases separated the two germline ends. This CDR3 is built from 12 residues. The CDR3 sequence: CASSQIAGELFF. CDR3 bases: TGTGCCAGCAGTCAAATAGCCGGGGAGCTGTTTTTT.

This clonotype was recorded many times. CDR3 DNA sequence: TGCAGCGTTGAAGTATTGGGGGCGGGAGAGACCCAGTACTTC. As protein: CSVEVLGAGETQYF. V is TRBV29-1 and J is TRBJ2-5; D is possibly TRBD1 (6 bases). Trimming removed 1 base from V and 4 bases from J, with 13 bases in between. The CDR3 has 14 amino acids. Germline lookup yields CDR1 SQVTM and CDR2 ANQGSEA.

This clonotype was detected only a few times. V usage is TRBV5-5 and J usage is TRBJ2-1, with D unresolved. This CDR3 comprises 14 residues. Trimming shortened V by 4 bases and J by 10 bases, and 18 bases separated the two germline ends. Germline loops: CDR1 SGHKS, CDR2 YYEKEE (reference sequence). The DNA for the CDR3 is TGTGCCAGCAGCGTGCTTGGCCCTCCTGGGGAGCAGTTCTTC. This gives the protein CASSVLGPPGEQFF.

The table lists this clonotype with many counts. This chain uses TRBV7-4 with TRBJ2-7; tentatively, D is TRBD1 (5 bases). The germline V gene encodes CDR1 SGHVT and CDR2 SQSDAQ. The CDR3 is 17 amino acids. Trimming cost V 1 base and J 5 bases, with 21 bases left between them. CDR3 coding DNA: TGTGCCAGCAGCTTAGGGTCCGCCAGGGCCCGAAGCAACGAGCAGTACGTC. It codes for CASSLGSARARSNEQYV.

This clonotype was detected a few times. The chain recombines TRBV29-1 with TRBJ2-2; D ambiguous. The CDR3 has 15 residues. Germline V lookup: CDR1 SQVTM, CDR2 ANQGSEA. V was clipped by 5 bases and J by 6 bases, with 19 bases between them. In DNA form, the CDR3 reads TGCAGCGTTTACCCCCCCAACAACCCGGCCGGGGAGCTGTTTTTT. Protein: CSVYPPNNPAGELFF.

This clonotype was recorded a few times. The gene calls are TRBV9 and TRBJ2-2; 10 bases are a match to TRBD2. The CDR3 contains 15 residues. Looked up from germline, CDR1 is SGDLS and CDR2 is YYNGEE. Trimming removed 2 bases from V and 4 bases from J; junction bases left unmatched: 2. CDR3 sequence (DNA): TGTGCCAGCAGCGTTAGCGGGGGGAGCACCGGGGAGCTGTTTTTT. Its translation: CASSVSGGSTGELFF. Supplemented by reference TRBV9 and TRBJ2-2, the full variable domain reads DSGVTQTPKHLITATGQRVTLRCSPRSGDLSVYWYQQSLDQGLQFLIQYYNGEERAKGNILERFSAQQFPDLHSELNLSSLELGDSALYFCASSVSGGSTGELFFGEGSRLTVL.

This clonotype was recorded a few times. V gene TRBV3-1 combines with J gene TRBJ2-5, with D unresolved. Germline V gene lookup returns CDR1 LGHDT and CDR2 YNNKEL (reference sequence). Trimming took 5 bases from V and 3 from J, leaving 22 bases between them. The CDR3 is 17 residues long. CDR3 residues: CASSNSALRIREETQYF. The CDR3 DNA follows: TGTGCCAGCAGCAACTCAGCTTTAAGGATAAGAGAAGAGACCCAGTACTTC.

This clonotype has more than one count but fewer than ten. This chain uses TRBV7-3 with TRBJ2-1; D uncertain. The CDR3 has 13 residues. Germline CDR1 is SGHTA and CDR2 is FQGTGA. Trimming removed 5 bases from V and 6 bases from J, with 11 bases in between. CDR3 nucleotide sequence: TGTGCCAGCAGCCTAGACATACTCAATGAGCAGTTCTTC. It is translated as CASSLDILNEQFF.

J is TRBJ2-1 and V is TRBV5-4; perhaps TRBD2 as D (6 bases). Looked up from germline, CDR1 is SGHNT and CDR2 is YYREEE (reference sequence). Trimming took off 0 bases at V and 4 bases at J, with 11 bases between the two ends. This CDR3 contains 15 residues. This CDR3 reads CASSLGTTIYNEQFF. The CDR3 nucleotides read TGTGCCAGCAGCTTGGGGACTACAATATACAATGAGCAGTTCTTC.

The chain has TRBV9 and TRBJ1-5, with D maybe TRBD1 (5 bases). Trimming shortened V by 4 bases and J by 5 bases, and 16 bases separated the two germline ends. Germline lookup yields CDR1 SGDLS and CDR2 YYNGEE. This CDR3 is 15 amino acids long. The CDR3 region is CASSSNLQGDQPQHF. CDR3 nucleotides: TGTGCCAGCAGCTCAAACCTCCAAGGGGATCAGCCCCAGCATTTT.

This clonotype was found many times. V usage is TRBV5-6 and J usage is TRBJ2-7; D is perhaps TRBD1 (7 bases). There are 15 residues in the CDR3. Germline lookup yields CDR1 SGHDT and CDR2 YYEEEE. V was clipped by 4 bases and J by 1 base, with 15 bases between them. The CDR3: CASSENRGLSYEQYV. CDR3 nucleotide sequence: TGTGCCAGCAGCGAAAACAGGGGACTTTCCTACGAGCAGTACGTC.

At least ten counts were recorded for this clonotype. The rearrangement links TRBV24-1 to TRBJ1-5, with 7 bases matching TRBD1. From germline, CDR1 is KGHDR and CDR2 SFDVKD. V shed 5 bases and J 2 bases; nucleotides not matched to a gene: 2. The CDR3 runs to 14 residues. The CDR3 loop reads CATSADRGNQPQHF. The CDR3 bases are TGTGCCACCAGTGCTGACAGGGGCAATCAGCCCCAGCATTTT.

The sample holds a few counts of this clonotype. This rearrangement joins TRBV6-1 to TRBJ2-7; perhaps TRBD1 as D (6 bases). V lost 5 bases and J 4 bases, leaving 12 bases between the germline ends. The germline V gene has CDR1 MNHNS and CDR2 SASEGT. The CDR3 extends over 13 amino acids. The CDR3 protein is CASSRDDRYEQYV. CDR3 coding DNA: TGTGCCAGCAGTAGAGACGACAGGTACGAGCAGTACGTC.

This clonotype was counted many times. J is TRBJ2-5 and V is TRBV20-1, with 7 bases matching TRBD1. The length of the CDR3 is 13 residues. The ends lost 1 base at V and 5 bases at J; junction bases unmatched: 4. Looked up from germline, CDR1 is DFQATT and CDR2 is SNEGSKA (reference sequence). CDR3 protein: CSARAGGRETQYF. CDR3 sequence (DNA): TGCAGTGCTAGAGCAGGGGGTCGGGAGACCCAGTACTTC.

The chain recombines TRBV9 with TRBJ2-7; tentative D call: TRBD1 (5 bases). Germline values: CDR1 SGDLS, CDR2 YYNGEE. The CDR3 is 13 residues long. The CDR3 region has the DNA TGTGCCGGCAGCGTAGACAGCTCCTACGAGCAGTACGTC. As protein: CAGSVDSSYEQYV.

This chain uses TRBV20-1 with TRBJ2-7, with 8 bases fitting TRBD1. Per the germline V gene, CDR1 is DFQATT and CDR2 is SNEGSKA (reference sequence). The CDR3 totals 13 residues. The junction had 4 bases not matched to a gene; V was cut back by 5 bases and J by 1 base. The CDR3 DNA sequence: TGCAGTGCTCTCGGGACAGGATCCTACGAGCAGTACGTC. Amino acid sequence: CSALGTGSYEQYV.

The sample holds a few counts of this clonotype. The chain employs TRBV7-9 and TRBJ1-2; D remains unclear. The V and J ends lost 3 bases and 4 bases respectively, with 9 bases between them. Germline assignment: CDR1 SEHNR and CDR2 FQNEAQ (reference sequence). The CDR3 runs to 13 residues. CDR3 nucleotide sequence: TGTGCCAGCAGCTTTTCAGGCGGCTATGGCTACACCTTC. It encodes CASSFSGGYGYTF.

This sequence joins TRBV6-2 or TRBV6-3 and TRBJ1-6; D perhaps matches TRBD1 (5 bases). This CDR3 spans 17 amino acids. The V and J ends lost 0 bases and 6 bases respectively, with 15 bases between them. From germline, CDR1 is MNHEY and CDR2 SVGEGT. The CDR3 DNA is TGTGCCAGCAGTTACTCCCCACAAGGGGTGGGTAATTCACCCCTCCACTTT. It translates to CASSYSPQGVGNSPLHF.

The chain employs TRBV20-1 and TRBJ1-6, with 7 bases identical to TRBD1. CDR3 length: 15 amino acids. V dropped 3 bases and J dropped 6; count of bases not matched to a gene: 8. CDR1 and CDR2 from the germline V gene are DFQATT and SNEGSKA (reference sequence). The CDR3 bases are TGCAGTGCTAGGACAGGGCGAGGGAGTAATTCACCCCTCCACTTT. Residues: CSARTGRGSNSPLHF.

This chain joins TRBV2 and TRBJ1-6; D remains unclear. The CDR3 loop spans 9 amino acids. Germline loops: CDR1 SNHLY, CDR2 FYNNEI. Trimming removed 7 bases at V and 11 bases at J, with 3 bases between. For the CDR3, the DNA is TGTGCCAGCAATCCACCCCTCCACTTT. Residues: CASNPPLHF.